Presented here are 10 T cell receptor beta chains from one specimen sequenced in a study of cytomegalovirus exposure and HLA in healthy donors. PCR used 60 Vbeta primers and 13 Jbeta primers. Profiled with immunoSEQ multiplex PCR; TCRdb holds only in-frame clones, not every one. The sample includes about 160,000 clones, around 79% of them seen just once. Sequenced material: PBMCs. The source of these receptors is a man aged 40-49 years in good health and CMV-seronegative.

The chain couples TRBV27 to TRBJ2-2, with D uncertain. The ends were cut back, 1 base at V and 3 bases at J, with 9 bases in the middle. Germline CDR1 reads MNHEY; CDR2 reads SMNVEV (reference sequence). The CDR3 is 15 residues long. CDR3 DNA sequence: TGTGCCAGCAGTTTATTCCGGCAGGACACCGGGGAGCTGTTTTTT. Encoded protein: CASSLFRQDTGELFF.

V and J are TRBV19 and TRBJ1-5; D remains unclear. Germline V gene lookup returns CDR1 LNHDA and CDR2 SQIVND (reference sequence). V lost 5 bases and J 0 bases, leaving 11 bases between the germline ends. CDR3 length: 15 residues. CDR3 bases: TGTGCCAGTAGTTTCGACATGAATAGCAATCAGCCCCAGCATTTT. Residues: CASSFDMNSNQPQHF. The full variable domain, rest sourced from reference TRBV19 and TRBJ1-5, is DGGITQSPKYLFRKEGQNVTLSCEQNLNHDAMYWYRQDPGQGLRLIYYSQIVNDFQKGDIAEGYSVSREKKESFPLTVTSAQKNPTAFYLCASSFDMNSNQPQHFGDGTRLSIL.

This clone is a singleton in its sample. This chain uses TRBV28 with TRBJ2-1; a weak D match, TRBD2 (5 bases). CDR1 is MDHEN and CDR2 is SYDVKM in the germline V gene. The V and J ends lost 3 bases and 4 bases respectively, with 10 bases between them. CDR3 length: 14 amino acids. In DNA, the CDR3 is TGTGCCAGCAGTTTGGCGCGGACTTACAATGAGCAGTTCTTC. This codes for CASSLARTYNEQFF. Filled out from reference TRBV28 and TRBJ2-1, the complete variable domain reads DVKVTQSSRYLVKRTGEKVFLECVQDMDHENMFWYRQDPGLGLRLIYFSYDVKMKEKGDIPEGYSVSREKKERFSLILESASTNQTSMYLCASSLARTYNEQFFGPGTRLTVL.

CDR3 amino acids: CASSPVASGRAGNTGELFF. Written as DNA, the CDR3 is TGTGCCAGCAGTCCCGTTGCTAGCGGGAGGGCCGGGAACACCGGGGAGCTGTTTTTT. This rearrangement joins TRBV28 to TRBJ2-2, with 12 bases matching TRBD2. V shed 5 bases, J shed 1 base, and the junction held 11 bases outside the gene matches. There are 19 residues in the CDR3. Per the germline V gene, CDR1 is MDHEN and CDR2 is SYDVKM.

This clone was observed once. The chain joins TRBV5-1 to TRBJ2-3, with TRBD2 as a possible D gene (5 bases). The CDR3 runs to 13 residues. In germline, CDR1 is SGHRS, CDR2 YFSETQ. V was clipped by 7 bases and J by 3 bases, with 12 bases between them. CDR3 DNA: TGCGCCAGCGCGGCGGGTTCGACAGATACGCAGTATTTT. Translating gives CASAAGSTDTQYF.

The chain couples TRBV7-9 to TRBJ2-5, with TRBD2 matching 11 bases. The end of the DNA aligns better with TRBJ2-7, so the J call may be wrong. CDR3 length: 15 amino acids. Germline V lookup: CDR1 SEHNR, CDR2 FQNEAQ (reference sequence). The CDR3 here is CASRKLAGETYEQYF. CDR3 sequence (DNA): TGTGCCAGCAGAAAACTAGCGGGAGAAACCTACGAGCAGTACTTC.

The chain uses TRBV28 and TRBJ2-1, with D tentatively TRBD1 (5 bases). The germline CDR1 and CDR2 sequences are MDHEN and SYDVKM. CDR3 size: 15 residues. The ends were cut back, 6 bases at V and 0 bases at J, with 12 bases in the middle. For the CDR3, the DNA is TGTGCCAGCAGCCGGCAGGGTAGCTCCTACAATGAGCAGTTCTTC. Its protein product is CASSRQGSSYNEQFF.

The CDR3 spells CASSGLLASGSNEQFF. The CDR3 region has the DNA TGTGCCAGCAGTGGGCTTTTGGCTAGCGGGAGCAATGAGCAGTTCTTC. V and J are TRBV2 and TRBJ2-1; TRBD2 agrees at 10 bases. Per germline, CDR1 SNHLY and CDR2 FYNNEI. There are 16 residues in the CDR3. V shed 4 bases, J shed 6 bases, and the junction held 9 bases outside the gene matches.

The chain joins TRBV7-9 to TRBJ2-3; 9 bases map to TRBD2. Germline lookup yields CDR1 SEHNR and CDR2 FQNEAQ (reference sequence). V trimming: 5 bases; J trimming: 2 bases; junction bases outside the gene matches: 2. The CDR3 runs to 14 residues. This CDR3 is CASSPSGNTDTQYF. The CDR3 DNA sequence: TGTGCCAGCAGCCCTAGCGGGAACACAGATACGCAGTATTTT.

This clone was observed a few times. The genes are TRBV19 and TRBJ2-1, with 9 nucleotides matching TRBD1. Germline CDR1 reads LNHDA; CDR2 reads SQIVND (reference sequence). V trimming: 0 bases; J trimming: 7 bases; junction bases outside the gene matches: 7. This CDR3 is built from 16 residues. The DNA for the CDR3 is TGTGCCAGTAGTATAGATTGGACAGGGGTTAGAAATGAGCAGTTCTTC. Translating it yields CASSIDWTGVRNEQFF.